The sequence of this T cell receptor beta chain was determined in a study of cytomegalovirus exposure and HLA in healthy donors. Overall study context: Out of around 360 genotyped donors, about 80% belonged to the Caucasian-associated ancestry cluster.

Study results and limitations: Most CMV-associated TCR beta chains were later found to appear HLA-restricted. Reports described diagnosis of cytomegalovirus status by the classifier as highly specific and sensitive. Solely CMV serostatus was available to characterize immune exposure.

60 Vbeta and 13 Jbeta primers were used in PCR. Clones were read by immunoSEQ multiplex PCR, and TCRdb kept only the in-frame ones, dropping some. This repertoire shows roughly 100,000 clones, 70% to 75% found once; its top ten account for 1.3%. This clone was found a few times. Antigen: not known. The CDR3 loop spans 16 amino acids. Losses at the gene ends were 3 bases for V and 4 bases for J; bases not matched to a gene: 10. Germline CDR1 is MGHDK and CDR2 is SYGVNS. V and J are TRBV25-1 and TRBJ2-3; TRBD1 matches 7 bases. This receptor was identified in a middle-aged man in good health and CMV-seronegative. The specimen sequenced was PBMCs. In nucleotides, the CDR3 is TGTGCCAGCAGTGACCGTAGGCAGGGGGATTCAGATACGCAGTATTTT. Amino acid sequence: CASSDRRQGDSDTQYF.